The rows below give T cell receptor beta chains drawn from one sample of a study of shared clonotypes between healthy human individuals. The assay was immunoSEQ multiplex PCR, and TCRdb's table has in-frame clones only and misses some. Here the sample spans about 2.1 million clones, around 93% being singletons. The sample comprised naive CD8+ T cells from PBMCs. All receptors come from a man aged 18 to 30 in good health. Some clones in this sample may be carry-over from other donors' samples. The CDR3 runs from the conserved cysteine through the conserved F or W. The D gene is left open where the match is weak. The listing skips clone size in some rows; elsewhere it reads once, few, many or a size class.

J,D,size,V,DNA,CDR3
TRBJ2-2,TRBD2,-,TRBV4-3,TGCGCCAGCAGCCGTTTAGCGGGAGGGAACACCGGGGAGCTGTTTTTT,CASSRLAGGNTGELFF
TRBJ1-1,-,-,TRBV7-9,TGTGCCAGCAGCTTAGCGGCGGGCCCGAACACTGAAGCTTTCTTT,CASSLAAGPNTEAFF
TRBJ2-5,-,-,TRBV27,TGTGCCAGCAGTTTAGTAGCGCAAGAGACCCAGTACTTC,CASSLVAQETQYF
TRBJ1-4,-,-,TRBV11-2,TGTGCCAGCAGCTTAGGGACAAAGGAAAAACTGTTTTTT,CASSLGTKEKLFF
TRBJ2-1,TRBD1,once,TRBV4-3,TGCGCCAGCAGCCAAGATGAGCCCCAGGGGGAGTCGGATGAGCAGTTCTTC,CASSQDEPQGESDEQFF
TRBJ1-2,-,-,TRBV7-9,TGTGCCAGCAGCTTGGACATCTATGGCTACACCTTC,CASSLDIYGYTF
TRBJ2-5,-,-,TRBV4-1,TGCGCCAGCAGCCAGGCCCTGGCCGCACAAGAGACCCAGTACTTC,CASSQALAAQETQYF
TRBJ2-6,-,once,TRBV12-5,TGTGCTAGTGGTTACCCCCAAGGGTATGGGGCCAACGTCCTGACTTTC,CASGYPQGYGANVLTF
TRBJ2-1,-,-,TRBV27,TGTGCCAGCAGTTTAGGGACAACCCCGGGGGAGCAGTTCTTC,CASSLGTTPGEQFF
TRBJ1-1,-,-,TRBV13,TGTGCCAGCAGCGAGCGACTGCCGAACACTGAAGCTTTCTTT,CASSERLPNTEAFF
TRBJ2-1,-,-,TRBV5-1,TGCGCCAGCAGCTTGACGTTCAGCGGCGGATTCAATGAGCAGTTCTTC,CASSLTFSGGFNEQFF
TRBJ2-6,-,-,TRBV7-9,TGTGCCAGCAGCGAAGGGCCAAAGGACCTGACTTTC,CASSEGPKDLTF
TRBJ2-5,-,-,TRBV7-9,TGTGCCAGCAGCTTAGAGGGTCCCATCCCGTACCAAGAGACCCAGTACTTC,CASSLEGPIPYQETQYF
TRBJ1-4,-,-,TRBV5-8,TGTGCCAGCAGCCCGGACCCTAATGAAAAACTGTTTTTT,CASSPDPNEKLFF
TRBJ2-7,-,-,TRBV18,TGTGCCAGCTCACCTCGGGACACCGACTCCTACGAGCAGTACTTC,CASSPRDTDSYEQYF
TRBJ2-7,TRBD2,-,TRBV15,TGTGCCACCAGCAGCTTCGGGGGGGCGTATGAGCAGTACTTC,CATSSFGGAYEQYF
TRBJ2-7,TRBD1,-,TRBV27,TGTGCCAGCAGTCCGCGGACAGGGGTTTTCTACGAGCAGTACTTC,CASSPRTGVFYEQYF
TRBJ2-7,-,-,TRBV9,TGTGCCAGCAGCCGGTCAGGCGAGCAGTACTTC,CASSRSGEQYF
TRBJ1-1,-,-,TRBV7-9,TGTGCCAGCAGCCTATCCGACAGAAACACTGAAGCTTTCTTT,CASSLSDRNTEAFF
TRBJ1-4,TRBD1,once,TRBV27,TGTGCCAGCAGTTTAACGACAGGGGGTAATGAAAAACTGTTTTTT,CASSLTTGGNEKLFF